A single sample gave rise to the 30 T cell receptor beta chains below, sequenced in a study of T cell responses to AZD1222 COVID-19 vaccine. Some clones are missing from TCRdb's copy, which holds only in-frame ones; the method was immunoSEQ multiplex PCR. The table has approximately 150,000 clones, roughly nine tenths seen once. Here the sequenced sample was peripheral blood, taken 28 days after the second AZD1222 dose. The receptors come from an adult who received the AZD1222 COVID-19 vaccine.

This chain connects TRBV28 to TRBJ2-7; 8 bases line up with TRBD2. V shed 6 bases and J 1 base; nucleotides not matched to a gene: 8. This CDR3 is 15 amino acids long. CDR1 is MDHEN, CDR2 SYDVKM, per germline. The CDR3 DNA sequence: TGTGCCAGCAGCGGGGGGGGACGCAGGTCCTACGAGCAGTACTTC. Encoded protein: CASSGGGRRSYEQYF.

J is TRBJ2-7 and V is TRBV5-1, with 9 bases that match TRBD1. The CDR3 loop spans 14 amino acids. V lost 4 bases and J lost 4; bases outside the gene matches: 6. CDR1 and CDR2 (germline): SGHRS, YFSETQ. CDR3 protein: CASSIAGQGYEQYF. The CDR3 nucleotides are TGCGCCAGCAGCATCGCGGGACAGGGATACGAGCAGTACTTC.

The rearrangement links TRBV4-3 to TRBJ1-1; the D is unclear. Germline lookup yields CDR1 LGHNA and CDR2 YSLEER. The CDR3 runs to 15 residues. V shed 1 base and J shed 6 bases, with 15 bases lying between them. The CDR3, as DNA: TGCGCCAGCAGCCAAGTTGGCCCGGGATTAGCTGAAGCTTTCTTT. Translating gives CASSQVGPGLAEAFF.

V and J are TRBV21-1 and TRBJ2-7; the table's D call of TRBD2 was not tested on the DNA. TRBV21-1 has pseudogene status. This CDR3 has 17 residues. The CDR3 loop is CASSKERRGPSNDEQYF. The CDR3 region has the DNA TGTGCCAGCAGCAAAGAAAGGAGGGGACCCTCAAACGACGAGCAGTACTTC.

The CDR3 coding sequence is TGTGCCAGCAGCTTGGTGGCAGGCTCTGGAAACACCATATATTTT. Its translation is CASSLVAGSGNTIYF. The chain recombines TRBV7-2 with TRBJ1-3; the D is unclear. CDR1 and CDR2 (germline): SGHTA, FQGNSA. Between the trimmed V and J ends, which lost 3 bases and 0 bases, there was a span of 9 bases. CDR3 length: 15 amino acids. The whole variable domain, filled in from reference TRBV7-2 and TRBJ1-3, reads GAGVSQSPSNKVTEKGKDVELRCDPISGHTALYWYRQSLGQGLEFLIYFQGNSAPDKSGLPSDRFSAERTGGSVSTLTIQRTQQEDSAVYLCASSLVAGSGNTIYFGEGSWLTVV.

This sequence joins TRBV3-1 (or the pseudogene TRBV3-2) and TRBJ2-5, with D perhaps assigned TRBD1 or TRBD2 (6 bases each). Trimming took off 4 bases at V and 2 bases at J, with 11 bases between the two ends. CDR3 size: 14 residues. CDR1 LGHDT and CDR2 YNNKEL come from the germline V gene (reference sequence). This CDR3 reads CASSRLGGQETQYF. CDR3 nucleotides: TGTGCCAGCAGCCGACTAGGGGGGCAAGAGACCCAGTACTTC.

This chain joins TRBV2 and TRBJ2-2, with unresolved D. V lost 4 bases and J 5 bases, leaving 11 bases between the germline ends. The CDR3 is 14 amino acids. CDR1 SNHLY and CDR2 FYNNEI come from the germline V gene. This chain's CDR3 is CASSVRLRTGELFF. The CDR3 DNA is TGTGCCAGCAGTGTACGGCTTCGTACCGGGGAGCTGTTTTTT.

V gene TRBV7-2 combines with J gene TRBJ2-5; D unresolved. In germline, CDR1 is SGHTA, CDR2 FQGNSA. V was pared by 1 base and J by 0 bases, with 21 bases between. This CDR3 region has 19 residues. The DNA for the CDR3 is TGTGCCAGCAGCTTAGGCCTGGATGAAGTCCCCCAGTACCAAGAGACCCAGTACTTC. Translation gives CASSLGLDEVPQYQETQYF. The entire variable domain, with the rest obtained from reference TRBV7-2 and TRBJ2-5, is as follows: GAGVSQSPSNKVTEKGKDVELRCDPISGHTALYWYRQSLGQGLEFLIYFQGNSAPDKSGLPSDRFSAERTGGSVSTLTIQRTQQEDSAVYLCASSLGLDEVPQYQETQYFGPGTRLLVL.

This rearrangement joins TRBV24-1 to TRBJ2-1, with a possible D match to TRBD2 (7 bases). The CDR3 runs to 17 residues. Trimming removed 4 bases at V and 5 bases at J, with 20 bases between. CDR1 is KGHDR and CDR2 is SFDVKD in the germline V gene. Written as DNA, the CDR3 is TGTGCCACCAGTGACCACTTCGGGGGGACATTCGACAATGAGCAGTTCTTC. It yields the protein CATSDHFGGTFDNEQFF.

The chain carries TRBV12-3 or TRBV12-4 and TRBJ2-1; the D is unclear. This CDR3 is 11 amino acids long. Trimming pared 6 bases from V and 10 bases from J, leaving 10 bases between. CDR3 sequence: CASSYGPEQFF. CDR3 nucleotide sequence: TGTGCCAGCAGCTATGGGCCCGAGCAGTTCTTC.

This chain connects TRBV7-2 to TRBJ2-7; D is possibly TRBD2 (5 bases). The CDR3 has 13 residues. Germline CDR1 SGHTA, CDR2 FQGNSA. The V end lost 3 bases, the J end lost 2 bases, and 8 bases lay between the germline ends. The CDR3 spells CASSLGEPYEQYF. CDR3 coding DNA: TGTGCCAGCAGCTTGGGAGAACCCTACGAGCAGTACTTC.

The chain combines TRBV29-1 with TRBJ1-1; tentatively, D is TRBD1 (5 bases). The CDR3 extends over 13 amino acids. With 6 bases removed from V and 3 bases from J, the gap between germline ends came to 14 bases. Germline CDR1 reads SQVTM; CDR2 reads ANQGSEA. The CDR3 loop reads CSVERGGDTEAFF. The CDR3 region has the DNA TGCAGCGTCGAGAGGGGAGGGGACACTGAAGCTTTCTTT.

The chain joins TRBV6-6 to TRBJ2-7; D remains ambiguous. V lost 4 bases to trimming and J lost 4 bases, with 8 bases between them. This CDR3 is built from 12 residues. CDR1 is MNHNY, CDR2 SVGAGI, per germline (reference sequence). As DNA, the CDR3 is TGTGCCAGCAGTTTTTCTGGGTACGAGCAGTACTTC. Protein: CASSFSGYEQYF.

The chain employs TRBV3-1 (or the pseudogene TRBV3-2) and TRBJ2-5; 7 bases are a match to TRBD2. This CDR3 spans 15 amino acids. Per germline, CDR1 LGHDT and CDR2 YNNKEL (reference sequence). With 0 bases clipped from V and 7 bases from J, the junction kept 8 bases outside the gene matches. For the CDR3, the DNA is TGTGCCAGCAGCCAAGAATGGGGCGGGAGCGCGACCCAGTACTTC. Protein product: CASSQEWGGSATQYF.

The chain is built from TRBV7-2 and TRBJ1-6; no firm D call. V lost 1 base to trimming and J lost 8 bases, with 12 bases between them. This CDR3 has 15 amino acids. Germline V gene data show CDR1 as SGHTA and CDR2 as FQGNSA. The CDR3 here is CASSLVARSDSPLHF. DNA of the CDR3: TGTGCCAGCAGCTTAGTGGCCAGATCAGATTCACCCCTCCACTTT.

The chain has TRBV5-1 and TRBJ2-1, with TRBD2 matching 10 bases. The junction had 5 bases not matched to a gene; V was cut back by 3 bases and J by 5 bases. This CDR3 spans 15 amino acids. In germline, CDR1 is SGHRS, CDR2 YFSETQ. The CDR3 DNA reads TGCGCCAGCAGCTCAAGCGGACTAGCGGACAATGAGCAGTTCTTC. Its translation: CASSSSGLADNEQFF.

The chain links TRBV7-9 to TRBJ2-5; 10 bases are a match to TRBD1. Unmatched junction bases numbered 2, after V lost 5 bases and J lost 2 bases. The CDR3 totals 14 residues. CDR1 is SEHNR and CDR2 is FQNEAQ in the germline V gene (reference sequence). The CDR3 DNA reads TGTGCCAGCAGCGGACAGGGGGTTCAAGAGACCCAGTACTTC. Its translation is CASSGQGVQETQYF.

The chain employs TRBV6-5 and TRBJ1-2; the D gene is possibly TRBD1 (5 bases). The CDR3 is 14 amino acids. Germline assignment: CDR1 MNHEY and CDR2 SVGAGI. V lost 10 bases to trimming and J lost 1 base, with 16 bases between them. The CDR3 region has the DNA TGTGCCACCAAAAGGCAGGGCGGTAACTATGGCTACACCTTC. Protein product: CATKRQGGNYGYTF.

The J gene is TRBJ1-2, the V gene TRBV5-5; D unresolved. CDR3 length: 12 amino acids. V gave up 3 bases and J gave up 7 bases, with 10 bases separating them. The germline V gene encodes CDR1 SGHKS and CDR2 YYEKEE (reference sequence). CDR3 region: CASSSGWVGYTF. The DNA for the CDR3 is TGTGCCAGCAGCTCGGGGTGGGTTGGCTACACCTTC.

V and J are TRBV7-2 and TRBJ2-7, with unresolved D. CDR3 length equals 12 residues. Germline V gene sequence: CDR1 SGHTA, CDR2 FQGNSA. V gave up 1 base and J gave up 6 bases, with 7 bases separating them. In DNA form, the CDR3 reads TGTGCCAGCAGCTTAGACAGTGCCGAGCAGTACTTC. Translating gives CASSLDSAEQYF. Full variable domain (missing parts from reference TRBV7-2 and TRBJ2-7): GAGVSQSPSNKVTEKGKDVELRCDPISGHTALYWYRQSLGQGLEFLIYFQGNSAPDKSGLPSDRFSAERTGGSVSTLTIQRTQQEDSAVYLCASSLDSAEQYFGPGTRLTVT.

This clone was detected only once. The chain recombines TRBV25-1 with TRBJ2-3, with D perhaps matching TRBD1 (6 bases). CDR1 and CDR2 (germline): MGHDK, SYGVNS. This CDR3 is built from 16 residues. Trimming took 4 bases from V and 6 from J, leaving 20 bases between them. CDR3 residues: CASSGHRAPLVDTQYF. The CDR3 coding sequence is TGTGCCAGCAGTGGACACAGGGCCCCTTTAGTTGATACGCAGTATTTT. Complete variable domain (other parts from reference TRBV25-1 and TRBJ2-3): EADIYQTPRYLVIGTGKKITLECSQTMGHDKMYWYQQDPGMELHLIHYSYGVNSTEKGDLSSESTVSRIRTEHFPLTLESARPSHTSQYLCASSGHRAPLVDTQYFGPGTRLTVL.

The gene calls are TRBV27 and TRBJ2-7; no clear D. V dropped 1 base and J dropped 4 bases, with 8 bases sitting between them. The germline gives CDR1 MNHEY, CDR2 SMNVEV (reference sequence). The CDR3 length is 13 residues. CDR3 DNA: TGTGCCAGCAGTTTATGGATGGGTTACGAGCAGTACTTC. Translating it yields CASSLWMGYEQYF.

The V gene is TRBV7-9, the J gene TRBJ1-2; 9 bases fit TRBD1. Per the germline V gene, CDR1 is SEHNR and CDR2 is FQNEAQ (reference sequence). Trimming took 5 bases from V and 6 from J; bases not matched to a gene: 10. The CDR3 is made up of 15 amino acids. The CDR3 is CASSLGAGQGNGYTF. In DNA form, the CDR3 reads TGTGCCAGCAGCCTTGGGGCGGGACAGGGAAATGGCTACACCTTC.

The chain joins TRBV2 to TRBJ1-6, with D uncertain. The CDR3 is made up of 14 amino acids. The germline CDR1 and CDR2 sequences are SNHLY and FYNNEI. V lost 4 bases and J 1 base, leaving 5 bases between the germline ends. CDR3 amino acids: CASSGGSYNSPLHF. The CDR3, as DNA: TGTGCCAGCAGTGGGGGTTCCTATAATTCACCCCTCCACTTT.

The J gene is TRBJ1-6, the V gene TRBV13; D gene uncertain. The CDR3 spans 17 residues. The V and J ends lost 4 bases and 7 bases respectively, with 20 bases between them. The germline gives CDR1 PRHDT, CDR2 FYEKMQ (reference sequence). The CDR3 loop is CASSSQRRGDYNSPLHF. The DNA for the CDR3 is TGTGCCAGCAGCTCCCAACGTCGGGGAGACTACAATTCACCCCTCCACTTT.

This chain uses TRBV5-6 with TRBJ1-2; no clear D. The CDR3 has 14 residues. Germline values: CDR1 SGHDT, CDR2 YYEEEE. Trimming took off 4 bases at V and 8 bases at J, with 18 bases between the two ends. As DNA, the CDR3 is TGTGCCAGCAGCCGGGCCTACAACCAAAGGGGCTACACCTTC. Its protein product is CASSRAYNQRGYTF.

J is TRBJ2-7 and V is TRBV7-9; tentatively, D is TRBD1 or TRBD2 (6 bases each). Germline CDR1 and CDR2: SEHNR and FQNEAQ (reference sequence). The CDR3 loop spans 15 amino acids. Trimming shortened V by 6 bases and J by 6 bases, and 21 bases separated the two germline ends. The CDR3: CASRASWGAHSEQYF. The CDR3, as DNA: TGTGCCAGCAGGGCAAGTTGGGGGGCGCACAGCGAGCAGTACTTC.

V gene TRBV28 combines with J gene TRBJ1-4; 10 bases map to TRBD1. With V trimmed by 9 bases and J by 6 bases, 7 bases remained unmatched. Per germline, CDR1 MDHEN and CDR2 SYDVKM. The CDR3 length is 14 residues. The CDR3 sequence: CASQTGGLDEKLFF. CDR3 bases: TGTGCCAGTCAGACAGGGGGCTTGGATGAAAAACTGTTTTTT.

This chain links TRBV4-3 with TRBJ1-2; the match to TRBD1 covers 7 bases. J was trimmed by 5 bases and V by 1 base; bases with no gene match: 7. Germline assignment: CDR1 LGHNA and CDR2 YSLEER. CDR3 length equals 15 residues. Here the CDR3 DNA reads TGCGCCAGCAGCCAAGCAATCGGGACAGTGTATGGCTACACCTTC. Its protein product is CASSQAIGTVYGYTF.

The chain combines TRBV5-1 with TRBJ2-7; TRBD1 might be the D (5 bases). The germline V gene has CDR1 SGHRS and CDR2 YFSETQ. Between the trimmed V and J ends, which lost 0 bases and 3 bases, there was a span of 7 bases. The CDR3 spans 13 residues. DNA for the CDR3: TGCGCCAGCAGCTTGGCCAGGGACTACGAGCAGTACTTC. The encoded protein is CASSLARDYEQYF.